The 2 T cell receptor beta chains presented below share a single source sample, sequenced in a study of T-cell reconstitution after alpha-beta-depleted transplantation in children. This sample's TCRbeta library carried unique molecular identifier barcodes. TCRdb re-analysed the PCR reads in MiXCR, keeping a single row per CDR3 protein. The sample has some 640,000 distinct CDR3 sequences, roughly 17% seen once. The sample was PBMCs from the stem cell graft donor, taken from the stem cell graft. These receptors came from a human donor who donated a stem cell graft to a child with acute myeloid leukemia.

This chain uses TRBV12-3 or TRBV12-4 with TRBJ1-5; D remains ambiguous. Trimming left V 6 bases short and J 2 bases short, with 11 bases between. The CDR3 sequence is 14 residues long. Here the CDR3 DNA reads TGTGCCAGCAGAAAAGGAGAGGGCAATCAGCCCCAGCATTTT. Residues: CASRKGEGNQPQHF.

The V gene is TRBV7-2, the J gene TRBJ1-6; the D is unclear. CDR3 length: 16 amino acids. Trimming pared 2 bases from V and 4 bases from J, leaving 12 bases between. Germline values: CDR1 SGHTA, CDR2 FQGNSA. CDR3 DNA: TGTGCCAGCAGCTTAAGGCAGGCGTCATATAATTCACCCCTCCACTTT. Amino acid sequence: CASSLRQASYNSPLHF.